The 26 T cell receptor beta chains below were found in one sample sequenced in a study of T-cell memory formation after mild COVID-19. TCRdb re-called the 5' RACE reads through MiXCR, storing one row per CDR3 protein. The table lists roughly 400,000 distinct CDR3 sequences, roughly 18% of them singletons. Sequenced material: PBMCs or a T cell subset sorted from them (not recorded which). All receptors derive from a man aged 18 to 30 who had mild COVID-19 (a few samples of this study predate the infection). Cell type and time point are not known.

This clonotype has just a few counts. V usage is TRBV4-1 and J usage is TRBJ1-1; D is possibly TRBD1 (5 bases). The CDR3 contains 16 residues. The germline gives CDR1 MGHRA, CDR2 YSYEKL. V gave up 4 bases and J gave up 4 bases, with 19 bases separating them. The CDR3 is CASSRDRYYLGTEAFF. The DNA of the CDR3 is TGCGCCAGCAGCCGGGACCGATACTACTTGGGCACTGAAGCTTTCTTT.

The V call is TRBV20-1, the J call TRBJ1-5; D remains ambiguous. Deletions cut 1 base from V and 1 base from J, with 5 bases between. The CDR3 spans 13 residues. CDR1 and CDR2 (germline): DFQATT, SNEGSKA (reference sequence). The CDR3: CSARGGSNQPQHF. Written as DNA, the CDR3 is TGCAGTGCTAGAGGCGGGAGCAATCAGCCCCAGCATTTT.

This clonotype was observed a handful of times. This chain joins TRBV3-1 and TRBJ2-3, with no clear D. CDR3 size: 16 residues. V lost 6 bases to trimming and J lost 2 bases, with 18 bases between them. Looked up from germline, CDR1 is LGHDT and CDR2 is YNNKEL (reference sequence). CDR3 region: CASRNSAVRPTDTQYF. The CDR3, as DNA: TGTGCCAGCAGAAACAGCGCGGTCAGACCCACAGATACGCAGTATTTT.

The J gene is TRBJ2-5, the V gene TRBV7-2; 8 bases map to TRBD1. The CDR3 contains 14 residues. Germline lookup yields CDR1 SGHTA and CDR2 FQGNSA. Trimming at V came to 5 bases and at J to 4 bases, leaving 6 bases not matched to a gene. The chain's CDR3 is CASSLGQGPETQYF. As DNA, the CDR3 is TGTGCCAGCAGCCTCGGACAGGGCCCAGAGACCCAGTACTTC.

This CDR3 reads CASSSRAGGFYGYTF. In DNA form, the CDR3 reads TGTGCCAGCAGTTCACGGGCAGGGGGCTTCTATGGCTACACCTTC. V and J are TRBV6-2 or TRBV6-3 and TRBJ1-2; 8 bases match TRBD1. This CDR3 is built from 15 residues. The germline gives CDR1 MNHEY, CDR2 SVGEGT. The V segment lost 4 bases and the J segment 4 bases; nucleotides outside the gene matches: 8.

Only a few counts were recorded for this clonotype. This rearrangement joins TRBV10-3 to TRBJ1-5, with D possibly matching TRBD1 (5 bases). CDR1 and CDR2 from the germline V gene are ENHRY and SYGVKD. The CDR3 totals 12 residues. Trimming shortened V by 2 bases and J by 11 bases, and 10 bases separated the two germline ends. The CDR3 DNA follows: TGTGCCATCAGTGAGGTGAGGGGCGCCCAGCATTTT. It encodes CAISEVRGAQHF.

CDR3 amino acids: CSANPAVNEQFF. In DNA, the CDR3 is TGCAGTGCTAATCCAGCAGTCAATGAGCAGTTCTTC. The chain combines TRBV20-1 with TRBJ2-1; D is ambiguous. The CDR3 runs to 12 residues. Deletions cut 4 bases from V and 6 bases from J, with 10 bases between. Germline assignment: CDR1 DFQATT and CDR2 SNEGSKA (reference sequence).

CDR3 sequence: CASSSSYDNSPLHF. The CDR3 coding sequence is TGTGCCAGCAGCTCCAGTTACGATAATTCACCCCTCCACTTT. The rearrangement joins TRBV7-9 to TRBJ1-6; D unclear. The CDR3 sequence is 14 residues long. Germline loops: CDR1 SEHNR, CDR2 FQNEAQ (reference sequence). V was pared by 4 bases and J by 5 bases, with 9 bases between.

This clonotype was counted between two and nine times. The chain joins TRBV5-1 to TRBJ1-1; tentative D call: TRBD1 (5 bases). The germline V gene encodes CDR1 SGHRS and CDR2 YFSETQ. CDR3 length: 15 amino acids. Trimming cost V 5 bases and J 4 bases, with 18 bases left between them. The CDR3 loop reads CASSFRALRVTEAFF. The CDR3 DNA follows: TGCGCCAGCAGTTTCAGGGCCCTCCGGGTCACTGAAGCTTTCTTT.

The chain recombines TRBV11-3 with TRBJ1-1; no firm D call. Germline V lookup: CDR1 SGHNT, CDR2 YENEEA. Trimming left V 5 bases short and J 1 base short, with 8 bases between. The CDR3 covers 13 residues. The CDR3 region has the DNA TGTGCCAGCAGCACCAACCAGAACACTGAAGCTTTCTTT. It is translated as CASSTNQNTEAFF. Full variable domain (remainder filled in from reference TRBV11-3 and TRBJ1-1): EAGVVQSPRYKIIEKKQPVAFWCNPISGHNTLYWYLQNLGQGPELLIRYENEEAVDDSQLPKDRFSAERLKGVDSTLKIQPAELGDSAVYLCASSTNQNTEAFFGQGTRLTVV.

The count of this clonotype is one. The chain is built from TRBV6-2 or TRBV6-3 and TRBJ2-6; tentatively, D is TRBD2 (6 bases). Trimming removed 5 bases from V and 2 bases from J, with 10 bases in between. This CDR3 spans 15 amino acids. Per germline, CDR1 MNHEY and CDR2 SVGEGT. The chain's CDR3 is CASSPRETGANVLTF. The CDR3 DNA reads TGTGCCAGCAGTCCCCGGGAGACTGGGGCCAACGTCCTGACTTTC.

Ten or more counts support this clonotype. The chain is built from TRBV28 and TRBJ2-3; no firm D call. The CDR3 runs 16 residues. CDR1 is MDHEN, CDR2 SYDVKM, per germline. Trimming cost V 5 bases and J 2 bases, with 17 bases left between them. DNA of the CDR3: TGTGCCAGCAGTACCCTGACATTTACCCTCACAGATACGCAGTATTTT. Its protein product is CASSTLTFTLTDTQYF.

This clonotype has at least ten counts. V gene TRBV5-6 combines with J gene TRBJ2-7; the D gene is possibly TRBD1 (6 bases). With 0 bases removed from V and 1 base from J, the gap between germline ends came to 8 bases. CDR3 length: 14 amino acids. Germline assignment: CDR1 SGHDT and CDR2 YYEEEE. CDR3 protein: CASSLVGTSYEQYF. The CDR3, as DNA: TGTGCCAGCAGCTTGGTGGGGACATCCTACGAGCAGTACTTC.

The chain recombines TRBV20-1 with TRBJ2-5; TRBD2 might be the D (6 bases). Between the trimmed V and J ends, which lost 1 base and 5 bases, there was a span of 14 bases. This CDR3 contains 14 residues. The germline gives CDR1 DFQATT, CDR2 SNEGSKA (reference sequence). As DNA, the CDR3 is TGCAGTGCTAGAGTCGGGACTTCGGGGGAGACCCAGTACTTC. Translated: CSARVGTSGETQYF.

This clonotype was seen more than once but under ten times. For the CDR3, the DNA is TGCGCCAGCAGCCCCCTGGGGGCGAGTGATGAGCAGTTCTTC. Translated: CASSPLGASDEQFF. The chain uses TRBV4-1 and TRBJ2-1; tentative D call: TRBD1 (6 bases). The CDR3 is 14 amino acids. Germline CDR1 is MGHRA and CDR2 is YSYEKL. The ends were cut back, 4 bases at V and 8 bases at J, with 15 bases in the middle.

The chain employs TRBV7-8 and TRBJ1-2; D is uncertain. CDR1 is SGHVS, CDR2 FQNEAQ, per germline. With 0 bases removed from V and 8 bases from J, the gap between germline ends came to 13 bases. The CDR3 loop spans 14 amino acids. CDR3 protein: CASSLAGLPGGYTF. The CDR3 DNA sequence: TGTGCCAGCAGCTTAGCAGGGCTGCCGGGAGGCTACACCTTC.

This rearrangement joins TRBV28 to TRBJ1-1, with 9 bases that match TRBD1. This CDR3 region has 15 residues. Germline V lookup: CDR1 MDHEN, CDR2 SYDVKM. Losses at the gene ends were 3 bases for V and 1 base for J; bases not matched to a gene: 3. The CDR3 DNA sequence: TGTGCCAGCAGTTTCCCGGACAGGGGGAACACTGAAGCTTTCTTT. Its translation is CASSFPDRGNTEAFF.

The chain combines TRBV10-1 with TRBJ2-7, with D unclear. V was pared by 2 bases and J by 2 bases, with 7 bases between. This CDR3 has 13 amino acids. Germline CDR1 is WNHNN and CDR2 is SYGVQD (reference sequence). The CDR3 DNA is TGCGCCAGCAGTGAGGACATTGCCTACGAGCAGTACTTC. Encoded protein: CASSEDIAYEQYF.

This clonotype was counted only a few times. The gene calls are TRBV6-2 or TRBV6-3 and TRBJ1-5; a weak D match, TRBD1 (6 bases). Looked up from germline, CDR1 is MNHEY and CDR2 is SVGEGT. This CDR3 is 15 amino acids long. Between the trimmed V and J ends, which lost 5 bases and 5 bases, there was a span of 16 bases. CDR3 sequence (DNA): TGTGCCAGCAGTGACAGCGGGGGCGAACATCAGCCCCAGCATTTT. Its protein product is CASSDSGGEHQPQHF.

The genes are TRBV25-1 and TRBJ2-7, with D perhaps matching TRBD2 (5 bases). This CDR3 is 12 amino acids long. Trimming cost V 4 bases and J 13 bases, with 17 bases left between them. Germline values: CDR1 MGHDK, CDR2 SYGVNS. This CDR3 reads CASSGFREIPYV. The DNA for the CDR3 is TGTGCCAGCAGTGGATTTCGGGAAATACCTTACGTC.

This clonotype turned up a few times. The genes are TRBV4-1 and TRBJ2-7, with a tentative D call TRBD1 (6 bases). This CDR3 spans 15 amino acids. Germline assignment: CDR1 MGHRA and CDR2 YSYEKL. V shed 0 bases and J shed 3 bases, with 12 bases lying between them. The CDR3 loop reads CASSQERAGDYEQYF. DNA for the CDR3: TGCGCCAGCAGCCAAGAGAGGGCAGGGGACTACGAGCAGTACTTC.

At least ten counts were recorded for this clonotype. The genes are TRBV7-6 and TRBJ1-5; no reliable D call. V was shortened by 1 base and J by 2 bases, with 12 bases between the two germline ends. Germline V gene data show CDR1 as SGHVS and CDR2 as FNYEAQ. The CDR3 totals 16 residues. CDR3 sequence: CASSLGSGIRNQPQHF. DNA for the CDR3: TGTGCCAGCAGCTTAGGGTCCGGCATCCGCAATCAGCCCCAGCATTTT.

As DNA, the CDR3 is TGTGCCAGCAGTTATTTCTCCGGGACATTGAACACCGGGGAGCTGTTTTTT. It yields the protein CASSYFSGTLNTGELFF. V and J are TRBV6-5 and TRBJ2-2; D is perhaps TRBD1 (6 bases). Trimming shortened V by 3 bases and J by 1 base, and 15 bases separated the two germline ends. This CDR3 is 17 amino acids long. Looked up from germline, CDR1 is MNHEY and CDR2 is SVGAGI.

The V and J genes are TRBV10-3 and TRBJ1-2; maybe TRBD1 (5 bases). The CDR3 extends over 16 amino acids. V lost 5 bases and J 5 bases, leaving 21 bases between the germline ends. The germline V gene has CDR1 ENHRY and CDR2 SYGVKD. DNA for the CDR3: TGTGCCATCAGTACAACGGGGCTGGGTCCCGCTTATGGCTACACCTTC. Encoded protein: CAISTTGLGPAYGYTF.

The rearrangement links TRBV7-3 to TRBJ2-7; the match to TRBD1 covers 7 bases. This CDR3 spans 12 amino acids. V shed 5 bases, J shed 6 bases, and the junction held 4 bases outside the gene matches. Germline V lookup: CDR1 SGHTA, CDR2 FQGTGA. The CDR3, as DNA: TGTGCCAGCAGCCCGACAGGGATCGAGCAGTACTTC. Residues: CASSPTGIEQYF.

This clonotype was seen more than once but under ten times. The V and J genes are TRBV20-1 and TRBJ1-1; D is undetermined. This CDR3 has 14 residues. Germline V gene lookup returns CDR1 DFQATT and CDR2 SNEGSKA (reference sequence). With 2 bases removed from V and 0 bases from J, the gap between germline ends came to 10 bases. In DNA, the CDR3 is TGCAGTGCTAGAATGGTTTCCCTGAACACTGAAGCTTTCTTT. It codes for CSARMVSLNTEAFF.